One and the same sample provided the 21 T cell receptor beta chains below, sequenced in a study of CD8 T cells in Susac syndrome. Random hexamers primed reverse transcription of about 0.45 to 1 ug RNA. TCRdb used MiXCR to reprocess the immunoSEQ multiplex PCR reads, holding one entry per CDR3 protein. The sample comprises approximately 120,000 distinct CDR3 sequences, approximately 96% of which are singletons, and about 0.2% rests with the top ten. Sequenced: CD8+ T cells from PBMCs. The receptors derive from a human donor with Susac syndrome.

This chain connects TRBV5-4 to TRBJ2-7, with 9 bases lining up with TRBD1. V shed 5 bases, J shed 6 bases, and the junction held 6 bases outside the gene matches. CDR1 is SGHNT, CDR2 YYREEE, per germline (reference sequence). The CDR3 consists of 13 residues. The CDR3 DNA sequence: TGTGCCAGCAGTTTCGGGACAGGGAGCGAGCAGTACTTC. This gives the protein CASSFGTGSEQYF. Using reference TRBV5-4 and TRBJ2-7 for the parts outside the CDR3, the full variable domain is ETGVTQSPTHLIKTRGQQVTLRCSSQSGHNTVSWYQQALGQGPQFIFQYYREEENGRGNFPPRFSGLQFPNYSSELNVNALELDDSALYLCASSFGTGSEQYFGPGTRLTVT.

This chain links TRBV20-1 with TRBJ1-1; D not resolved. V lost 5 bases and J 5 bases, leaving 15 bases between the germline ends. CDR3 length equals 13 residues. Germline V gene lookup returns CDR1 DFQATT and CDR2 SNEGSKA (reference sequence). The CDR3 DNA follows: TGCAGTGCTGGAACCAGAACGGTTACTGAAGCTTTCTTT. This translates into CSAGTRTVTEAFF.

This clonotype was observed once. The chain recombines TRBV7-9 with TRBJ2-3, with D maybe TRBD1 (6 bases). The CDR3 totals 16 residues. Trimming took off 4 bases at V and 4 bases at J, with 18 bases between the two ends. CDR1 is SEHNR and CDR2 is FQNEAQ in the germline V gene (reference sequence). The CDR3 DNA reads TGTGCCAGCAGCTCGATGGACAGCCTGGTCGCAGATACGCAGTATTTT. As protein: CASSSMDSLVADTQYF.

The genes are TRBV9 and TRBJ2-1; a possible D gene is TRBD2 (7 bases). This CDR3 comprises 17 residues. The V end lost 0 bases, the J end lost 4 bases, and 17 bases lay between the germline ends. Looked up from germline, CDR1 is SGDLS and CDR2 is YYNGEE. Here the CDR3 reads CASSVEGGGSEYNEQFF. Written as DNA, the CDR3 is TGTGCCAGCAGCGTAGAGGGGGGCGGGAGCGAATACAATGAGCAGTTCTTC.

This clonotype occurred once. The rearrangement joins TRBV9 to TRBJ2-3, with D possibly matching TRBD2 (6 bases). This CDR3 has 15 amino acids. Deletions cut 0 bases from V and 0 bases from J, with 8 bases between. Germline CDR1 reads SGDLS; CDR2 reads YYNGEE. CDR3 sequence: CASSVVGTSTDTQYF. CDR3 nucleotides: TGTGCCAGCAGCGTAGTAGGGACTAGCACAGATACGCAGTATTTT.

CDR3 amino acids: CASSLDTSYEQYF. DNA of the CDR3: TGTGCCAGCAGCTTGGACACCTCCTACGAGCAGTACTTC. The J gene is TRBJ2-7, the V gene TRBV5-6; D is uncertain. Trimming cost V 0 bases and J 0 bases, with 4 bases left between them. This CDR3 has 13 amino acids. Germline CDR1 reads SGHDT; CDR2 reads YYEEEE.

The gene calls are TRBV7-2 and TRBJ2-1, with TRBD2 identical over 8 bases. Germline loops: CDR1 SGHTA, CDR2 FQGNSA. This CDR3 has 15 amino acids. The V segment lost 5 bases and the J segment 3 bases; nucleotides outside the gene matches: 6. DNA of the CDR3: TGTGCCAGCAGCCAACTAGCGGAGATCTACAATGAGCAGTTCTTC. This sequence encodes CASSQLAEIYNEQFF.

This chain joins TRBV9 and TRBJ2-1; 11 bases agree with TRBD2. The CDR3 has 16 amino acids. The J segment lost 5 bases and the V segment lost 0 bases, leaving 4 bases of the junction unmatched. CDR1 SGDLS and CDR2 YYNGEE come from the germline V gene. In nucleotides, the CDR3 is TGTGCCAGCAGCGTAGGTGGTAGCGGGAGGGACAATGAGCAGTTCTTC. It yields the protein CASSVGGSGRDNEQFF.

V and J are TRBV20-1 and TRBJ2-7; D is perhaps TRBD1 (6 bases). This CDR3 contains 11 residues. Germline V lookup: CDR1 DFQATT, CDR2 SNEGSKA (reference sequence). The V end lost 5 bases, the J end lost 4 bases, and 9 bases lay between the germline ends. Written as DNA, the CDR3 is TGCAGTGCTTGGGACACTTACGAGCAGTACTTC. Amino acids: CSAWDTYEQYF.

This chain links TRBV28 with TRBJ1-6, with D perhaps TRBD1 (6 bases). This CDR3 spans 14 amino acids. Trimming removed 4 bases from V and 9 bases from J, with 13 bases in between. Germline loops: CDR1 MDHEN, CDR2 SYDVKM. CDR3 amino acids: CASSSTGSGSPLHF. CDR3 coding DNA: TGTGCCAGCAGTTCTACAGGGTCGGGTTCACCCCTCCACTTT.

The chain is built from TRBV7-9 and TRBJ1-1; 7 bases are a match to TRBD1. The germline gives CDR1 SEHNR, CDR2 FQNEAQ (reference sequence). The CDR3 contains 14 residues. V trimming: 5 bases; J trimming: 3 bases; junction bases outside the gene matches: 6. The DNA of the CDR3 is TGTGCCAGCAGCCTACTCACAGGGGACACTGAAGCTTTCTTT. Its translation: CASSLLTGDTEAFF. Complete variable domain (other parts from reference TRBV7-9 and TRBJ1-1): DTGVSQNPRHKITKRGQNVTFRCDPISEHNRLYWYRQTLGQGPEFLTYFQNEAQLEKSRLLSDRFSAERPKGSFSTLEIQRTEQGDSAMYLCASSLLTGDTEAFFGQGTRLTVV.

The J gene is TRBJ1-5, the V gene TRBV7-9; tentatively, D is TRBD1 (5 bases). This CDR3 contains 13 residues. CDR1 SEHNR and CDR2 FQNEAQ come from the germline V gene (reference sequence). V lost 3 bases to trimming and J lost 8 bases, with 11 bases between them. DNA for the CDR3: TGTGCCAGCAGCTTCAGGGCCGGTGAGCCCCAGCATTTT. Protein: CASSFRAGEPQHF.

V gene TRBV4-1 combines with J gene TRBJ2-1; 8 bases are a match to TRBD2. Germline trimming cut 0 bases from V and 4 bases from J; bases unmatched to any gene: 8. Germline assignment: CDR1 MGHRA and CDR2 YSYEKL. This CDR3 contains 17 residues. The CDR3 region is CASSQETSEFTYNEQFF. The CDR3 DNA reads TGCGCCAGCAGCCAAGAGACTAGCGAGTTCACATACAATGAGCAGTTCTTC.

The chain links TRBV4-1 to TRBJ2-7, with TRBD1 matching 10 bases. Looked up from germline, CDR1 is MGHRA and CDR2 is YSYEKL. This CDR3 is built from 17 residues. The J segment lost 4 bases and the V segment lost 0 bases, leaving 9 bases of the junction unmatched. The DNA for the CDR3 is TGCGCCAGCAGCCAAGAGCAGTTGCGGGACAGGGGATACGAGCAGTACTTC. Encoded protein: CASSQEQLRDRGYEQYF.

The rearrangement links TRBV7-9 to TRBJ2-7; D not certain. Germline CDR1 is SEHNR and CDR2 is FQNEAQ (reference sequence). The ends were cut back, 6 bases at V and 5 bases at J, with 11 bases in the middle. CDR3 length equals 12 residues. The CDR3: CASSGETNEQYF. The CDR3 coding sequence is TGTGCCAGCAGTGGGGAAACGAACGAGCAGTACTTC.

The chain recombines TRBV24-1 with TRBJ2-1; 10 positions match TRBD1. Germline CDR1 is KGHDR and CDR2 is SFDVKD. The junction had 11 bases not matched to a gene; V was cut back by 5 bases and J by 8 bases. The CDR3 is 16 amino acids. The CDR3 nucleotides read TGTGCCACCAGTGCCGATCCGGGACAGGGGTTCCATGAGCAGTTCTTC. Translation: CATSADPGQGFHEQFF.

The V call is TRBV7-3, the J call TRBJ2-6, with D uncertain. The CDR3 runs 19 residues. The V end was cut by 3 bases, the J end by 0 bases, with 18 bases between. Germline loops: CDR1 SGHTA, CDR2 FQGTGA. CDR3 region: CASSFISRDPLSGANVLTF. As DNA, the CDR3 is TGTGCCAGCAGCTTCATCTCCCGCGACCCCCTCTCTGGGGCCAACGTCCTGACTTTC.

Written as DNA, the CDR3 is TGTGCCAGCAGCGGCCAATCACCCGGGGAGCTGTTTTTT. It translates to CASSGQSPGELFF. The chain has TRBV9 and TRBJ2-2; D ambiguous. This CDR3 has 13 residues. Trimming removed 3 bases at V and 6 bases at J, with 9 bases between. The germline CDR1 and CDR2 sequences are SGDLS and YYNGEE.

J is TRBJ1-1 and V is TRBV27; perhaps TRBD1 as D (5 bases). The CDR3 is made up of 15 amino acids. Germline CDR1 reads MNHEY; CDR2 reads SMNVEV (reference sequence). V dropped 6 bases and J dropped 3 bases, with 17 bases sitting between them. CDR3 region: CASRGYWGKDTEAFF. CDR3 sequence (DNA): TGTGCCAGCAGGGGGTACTGGGGGAAGGACACTGAAGCTTTCTTT.

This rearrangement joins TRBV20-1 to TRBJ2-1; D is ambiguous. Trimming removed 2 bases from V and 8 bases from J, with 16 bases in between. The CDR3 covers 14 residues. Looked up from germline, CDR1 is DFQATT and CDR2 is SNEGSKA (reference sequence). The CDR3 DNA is TGCAGTGCTAGACCGCAGCTCACTCGAGATGAGCAGTTCTTC. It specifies CSARPQLTRDEQFF.

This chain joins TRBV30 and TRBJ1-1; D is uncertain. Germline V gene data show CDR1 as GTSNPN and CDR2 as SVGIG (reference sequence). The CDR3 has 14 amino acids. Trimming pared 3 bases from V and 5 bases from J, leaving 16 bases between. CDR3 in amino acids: CAWRALGGRTEAFF. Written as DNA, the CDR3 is TGTGCCTGGAGGGCCCTGGGTGGGAGGACTGAAGCTTTCTTT.